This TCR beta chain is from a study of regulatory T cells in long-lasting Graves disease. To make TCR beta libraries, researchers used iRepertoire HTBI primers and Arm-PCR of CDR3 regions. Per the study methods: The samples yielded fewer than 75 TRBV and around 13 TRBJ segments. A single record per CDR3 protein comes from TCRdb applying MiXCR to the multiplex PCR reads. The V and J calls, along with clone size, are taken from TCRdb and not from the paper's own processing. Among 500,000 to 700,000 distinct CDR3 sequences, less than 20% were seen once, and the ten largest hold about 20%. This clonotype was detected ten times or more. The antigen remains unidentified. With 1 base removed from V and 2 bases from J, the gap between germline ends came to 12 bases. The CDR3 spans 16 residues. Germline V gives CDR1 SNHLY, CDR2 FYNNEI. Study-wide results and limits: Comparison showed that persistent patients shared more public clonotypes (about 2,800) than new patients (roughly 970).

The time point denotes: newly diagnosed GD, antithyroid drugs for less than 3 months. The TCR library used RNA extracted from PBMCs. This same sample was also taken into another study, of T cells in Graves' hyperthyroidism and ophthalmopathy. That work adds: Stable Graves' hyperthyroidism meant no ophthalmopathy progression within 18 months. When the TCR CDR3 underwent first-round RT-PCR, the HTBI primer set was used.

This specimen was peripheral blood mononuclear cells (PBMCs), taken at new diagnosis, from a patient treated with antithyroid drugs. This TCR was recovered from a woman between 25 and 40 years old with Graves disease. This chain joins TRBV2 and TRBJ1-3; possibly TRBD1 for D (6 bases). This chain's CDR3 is CASSEVSGGTGNTIYF. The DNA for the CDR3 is TGTGCCAGCAGTGAAGTTAGCGGGGGCACTGGAAACACCATATATTTT.